These 3 T cell receptor beta chains originate from one sample sequenced in a study of early T cells in non-severe SARS-CoV-2 infection. Each CDR3 protein is one row after TCRdb ran MiXCR on the 5' RACE reads. The table shows about 35,000 distinct CDR3 sequences, with 5.5% occurring only once. The material sequenced was whole blood, taken at baseline. Receptor source: an adult who was a healthcare worker with PCR-confirmed SARS-CoV-2 infection or an uninfected control (not recorded which).

This clonotype was counted at least ten times. V usage is TRBV30 and J usage is TRBJ2-3; D is unresolved. With 3 bases removed from V and 6 bases from J, the gap between germline ends came to 10 bases. CDR3 length: 12 amino acids. Germline V gene lookup returns CDR1 GTSNPN and CDR2 SVGIG (reference sequence). CDR3 nucleotides: TGTGCCTGGAGCCCCGTGGGGGATACGCAGTATTTT. Protein product: CAWSPVGDTQYF. The full variable domain, with the rest looked up from reference TRBV30 and TRBJ2-3, is SQTIHQWPATLVQPVGSPLSLECTVEGTSNPNLYWYRQAAGRGLQLLFYSVGIGQISSEVPQNLSASRPQDRQFILSSKKLLLSDSGFYLCAWSPVGDTQYFGPGTRLTVL.

This clonotype was counted ten times or more. V usage is TRBV20-1 and J usage is TRBJ2-2, with 8 bases fitting TRBD2. The ends lost 1 base at V and 3 bases at J; junction bases unmatched: 7. Germline V lookup: CDR1 DFQATT, CDR2 SNEGSKA (reference sequence). This CDR3 contains 16 residues. The CDR3 DNA follows: TGCAGTGCTAGAGGGGGTAGCGGGACCGACACCGGGGAGCTGTTTTTT. Its protein product is CSARGGSGTDTGELFF.

This clonotype ranks as medium-sized. The genes are TRBV20-1 and TRBJ2-3, with a tentative D call TRBD2 (6 bases). Trimming stripped 5 bases from V and 3 bases from J, with 15 bases between. The CDR3 covers 14 residues. Germline assignment: CDR1 DFQATT and CDR2 SNEGSKA (reference sequence). CDR3 sequence (DNA): TGCAGTGCTGCGGGGATCAAGAGGACAGATACGCAGTATTTT. Translation gives CSAAGIKRTDTQYF.